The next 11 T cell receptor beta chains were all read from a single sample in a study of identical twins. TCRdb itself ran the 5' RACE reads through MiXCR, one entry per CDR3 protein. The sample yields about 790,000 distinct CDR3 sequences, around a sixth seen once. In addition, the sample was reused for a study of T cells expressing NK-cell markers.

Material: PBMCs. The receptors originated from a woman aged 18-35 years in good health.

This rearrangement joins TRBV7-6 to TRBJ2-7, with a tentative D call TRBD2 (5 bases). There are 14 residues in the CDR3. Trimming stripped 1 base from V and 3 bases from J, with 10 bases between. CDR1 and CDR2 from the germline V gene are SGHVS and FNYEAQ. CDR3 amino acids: CASSLGSAGYEQYF. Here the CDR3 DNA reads TGTGCCAGCAGCTTAGGTTCCGCGGGCTACGAGCAGTACTTC.

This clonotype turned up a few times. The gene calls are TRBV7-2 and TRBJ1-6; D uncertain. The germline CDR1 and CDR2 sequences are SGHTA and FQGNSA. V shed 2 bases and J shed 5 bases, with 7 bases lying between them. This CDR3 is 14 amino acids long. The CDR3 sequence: CASSLSRHNSPLHF. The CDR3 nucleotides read TGTGCCAGCAGCTTATCACGCCATAATTCACCCCTCCACTTT.

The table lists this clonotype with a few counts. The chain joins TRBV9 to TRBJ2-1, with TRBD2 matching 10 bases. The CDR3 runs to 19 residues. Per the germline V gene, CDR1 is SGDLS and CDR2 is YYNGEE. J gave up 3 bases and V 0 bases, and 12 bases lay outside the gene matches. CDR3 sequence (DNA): TGTGCCAGCAGCGTAGCATGGCGTAGCGGGAGGTCTGGCTACAATGAGCAGTTCTTC. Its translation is CASSVAWRSGRSGYNEQFF.

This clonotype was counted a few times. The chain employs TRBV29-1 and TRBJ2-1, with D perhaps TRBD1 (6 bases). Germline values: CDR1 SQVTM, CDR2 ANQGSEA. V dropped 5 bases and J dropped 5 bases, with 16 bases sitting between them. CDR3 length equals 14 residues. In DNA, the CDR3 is TGCAGCGTTATAGGCAGGGGCATGGACAATGAGCAGTTCTTC. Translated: CSVIGRGMDNEQFF.

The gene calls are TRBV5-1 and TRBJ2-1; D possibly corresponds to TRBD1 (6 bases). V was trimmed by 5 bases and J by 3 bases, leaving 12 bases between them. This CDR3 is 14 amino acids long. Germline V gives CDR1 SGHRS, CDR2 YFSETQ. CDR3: CASRVQGHYNEQFF. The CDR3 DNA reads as TGCGCCAGCAGGGTGCAGGGGCACTACAATGAGCAGTTCTTC.

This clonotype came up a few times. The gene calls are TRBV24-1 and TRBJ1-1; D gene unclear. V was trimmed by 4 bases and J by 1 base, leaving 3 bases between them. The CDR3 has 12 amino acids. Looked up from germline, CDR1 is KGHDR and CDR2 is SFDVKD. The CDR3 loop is CATSDGNTEAFF. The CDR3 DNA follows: TGTGCCACCAGTGACGGGAACACTGAAGCTTTCTTT.

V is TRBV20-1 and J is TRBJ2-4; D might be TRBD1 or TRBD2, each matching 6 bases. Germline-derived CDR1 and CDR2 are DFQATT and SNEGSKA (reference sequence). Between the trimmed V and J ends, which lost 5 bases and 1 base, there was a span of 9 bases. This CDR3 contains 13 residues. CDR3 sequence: CSALGGAKNIQYF. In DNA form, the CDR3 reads TGCAGTGCTCTAGGGGGGGCCAAAAACATTCAGTACTTC.

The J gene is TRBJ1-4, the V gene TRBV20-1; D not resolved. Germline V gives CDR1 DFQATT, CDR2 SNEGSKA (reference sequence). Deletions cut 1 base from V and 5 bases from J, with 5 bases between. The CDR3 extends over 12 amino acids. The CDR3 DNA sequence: TGCAGTGCTAGAGGGGAAAATGAAAAACTGTTTTTT. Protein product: CSARGENEKLFF.

The CDR3 region is CASSDRAVQETQYF. The CDR3 DNA is TGCGCCAGCAGTGACAGGGCGGTTCAAGAGACCCAGTACTTC. This chain links TRBV10-1 with TRBJ2-5; a possible D gene is TRBD1 (5 bases). This CDR3 comprises 14 residues. V was trimmed by 3 bases and J by 2 bases, leaving 10 bases between them. Germline V gene sequence: CDR1 WNHNN, CDR2 SYGVQD (reference sequence).

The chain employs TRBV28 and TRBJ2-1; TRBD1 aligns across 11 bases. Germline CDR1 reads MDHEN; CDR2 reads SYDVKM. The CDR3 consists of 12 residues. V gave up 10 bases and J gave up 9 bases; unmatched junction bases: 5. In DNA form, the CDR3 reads TGTGCCACCGAGGACAGGGGGCTTGAGCAGTTCTTC. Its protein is CATEDRGLEQFF.

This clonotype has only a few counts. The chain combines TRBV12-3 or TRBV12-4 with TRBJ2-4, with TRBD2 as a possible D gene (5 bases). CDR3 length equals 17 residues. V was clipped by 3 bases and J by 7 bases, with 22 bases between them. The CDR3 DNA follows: TGTGCCAGCAGTTTGGAGGCCGGACCTCTCCCAAGGAACATTCAGTACTTC. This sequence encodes CASSLEAGPLPRNIQYF.